The 29 T cell receptor beta chains below come from one sample, sequenced in a study of Tregs in tolerant kidney transplant recipients. This table comes from immunoSEQ multiplex PCR, and its TCRdb copy is limited to in-frame clones, with some not included. The repertoire consists of about 52,000 clones, with approximately 90% occurring once and the leading ten covering around 15%. Mixed chimerism was transient after nonmyeloablative marrow transplants from related graft donors. The starting material was CD8+ T cells from blood (PBMCs), obtained 24 months after the transplant. These receptor sequences come from a human patient who received a combined kidney and bone marrow transplant. Some T cells may possibly be graft donor cells.

The V and J genes are TRBV29-1 and TRBJ1-2; D uncertain. Germline CDR1 is SQVTM and CDR2 is ANQGSEA. Trimming took 3 bases from V and 5 from J, leaving 22 bases between them. CDR3 length equals 16 residues. CDR3 DNA sequence: TGCAGCGTTGAGCTACAAAACTTACAGCTGGGTTATGGCTACACCTTC. Its translation is CSVELQNLQLGYGYTF.

The chain couples TRBV5-6 to TRBJ1-1; 10 nucleotides agree with TRBD1. With V trimmed by 6 bases and J by 8 bases, 16 bases remained unmatched. This CDR3 has 16 amino acids. Germline V gene sequence: CDR1 SGHDT, CDR2 YYEEEE. CDR3: CASTRGQGPPWEEAFF. CDR3 coding DNA: TGTGCCAGCACCCGGGGACAGGGGCCGCCTTGGGAGGAAGCTTTCTTT.

The genes are TRBV9 and TRBJ1-3; 7 bases map to TRBD1. V lost 3 bases to trimming and J lost 2 bases; unmatched junction nucleotides: 8. The germline V gene encodes CDR1 SGDLS and CDR2 YYNGEE. The CDR3 is 16 residues long. Here the CDR3 reads CASSAALTGTGNTIYF. The CDR3 DNA sequence: TGTGCCAGCAGCGCGGCCCTGACAGGGACTGGAAACACCATATATTTT.

This clone was recorded once. The V and J genes are TRBV6-1 and TRBJ1-5, with D uncertain. V gave up 6 bases and J gave up 5 bases, with 14 bases separating them. Germline assignment: CDR1 MNHNS and CDR2 SASEGT. This CDR3 spans 14 amino acids. The CDR3 sequence: CASRTMGPHQPQHF. The CDR3 coding sequence is TGTGCCAGCAGGACCATGGGCCCCCATCAGCCCCAGCATTTT.

J is TRBJ2-7 and V is TRBV5-4; 10 bases match TRBD2. Per the germline V gene, CDR1 is SGHNT and CDR2 is YYREEE (reference sequence). With V trimmed by 1 base and J by 5 bases, 6 bases remained unmatched. The CDR3 contains 15 residues. The CDR3 reads CASSLRLAGVNEQYF. In DNA, the CDR3 is TGTGCCAGCAGCTTGAGGCTAGCGGGAGTGAACGAGCAGTACTTC.

The gene calls are TRBV19 and TRBJ2-7, with 10 bases identical to TRBD2. The CDR3 loop spans 14 amino acids. The V gene's germline CDR1 is LNHDA and CDR2 SQIVND (reference sequence). Trimming at V came to 5 bases and at J to 6 bases, leaving 7 bases not matched to a gene. The CDR3 bases are TGTGCCAGTAGTTTGAGCGGGAGGGCCGGCGAGCAGTACTTC. The encoded protein is CASSLSGRAGEQYF.

The chain is built from TRBV25-1 and TRBJ2-1, with a weak D call TRBD1 (6 bases). The V end lost 6 bases, the J end lost 4 bases, and 16 bases lay between the germline ends. Looked up from germline, CDR1 is MGHDK and CDR2 is SYGVNS. This CDR3 spans 15 amino acids. The DNA for the CDR3 is TGTGCCAGCAGCTGGGGGCAGGGTCCTTACAATGAGCAGTTCTTC. Protein product: CASSWGQGPYNEQFF.

The rearrangement uses TRBV9 and TRBJ2-5; 7 bases map to TRBD2. The CDR3 runs to 15 residues. Germline V gene data show CDR1 as SGDLS and CDR2 as YYNGEE. V was clipped by 0 bases and J by 4 bases; unmatched bases: 6. The CDR3 region has the DNA TGTGCCAGCAGCGTAGCTGGACTAGTAGGAGAGACCCAGTACTTC. This sequence encodes CASSVAGLVGETQYF.

This clone was detected only a few times. V and J are TRBV9 and TRBJ2-2; 8 bases align to TRBD2. The trim removed 3 bases at V and 1 base at J, leaving 8 bases unmatched. This CDR3 contains 17 residues. Germline values: CDR1 SGDLS, CDR2 YYNGEE. CDR3 nucleotide sequence: TGTGCCAGCAGCGCTAGACCGACTAGCGAGAACACCGGGGAGCTGTTTTTT. The encoded protein is CASSARPTSENTGELFF.

The gene calls are TRBV4-1 and TRBJ1-3; possible D gene TRBD1, 5 bases. Between the trimmed V and J ends, which lost 1 base and 0 bases, there was a span of 16 bases. CDR1 is MGHRA and CDR2 is YSYEKL in the germline V gene. The CDR3 is 18 residues long. The CDR3 region is CASSQVSRQIFSGNTIYF. In nucleotides, the CDR3 is TGCGCCAGCAGCCAAGTGAGCCGACAGATCTTCTCTGGAAACACCATATATTTT.

The V gene is TRBV27, the J gene TRBJ1-2; D is unresolved. The germline V gene has CDR1 MNHEY and CDR2 SMNVEV (reference sequence). The ends were cut back, 6 bases at V and 2 bases at J, with 13 bases in the middle. The CDR3 sequence is 14 residues long. CDR3 loop: CASSPFRANYGYTF. DNA for the CDR3: TGTGCCAGCAGCCCTTTTAGAGCCAACTATGGCTACACCTTC.

The chain employs TRBV6-5 and TRBJ2-2; D is perhaps TRBD1 (5 bases). CDR1 and CDR2 (germline): MNHEY, SVGAGI. V was trimmed by 0 bases and J by 1 base, leaving 6 bases between them. CDR3 length: 15 residues. The CDR3 nucleotides are TGTGCCAGCAGTTACTCGGGGCAGAACACCGGGGAGCTGTTTTTT. Translating it yields CASSYSGQNTGELFF.

The CDR3 sequence: CASSLVGSEQFF. As DNA, the CDR3 is TGCGCCAGCAGCTTGGTGGGGAGTGAGCAGTTCTTC. The chain employs TRBV5-1 and TRBJ2-1, with a possible D match to TRBD2 (5 bases). Germline V gene data show CDR1 as SGHRS and CDR2 as YFSETQ. The CDR3 totals 12 residues. With 0 bases removed from V and 9 bases from J, the gap between germline ends came to 7 bases. Looking up the rest from reference TRBV5-1 and TRBJ2-1 gives the full variable domain: KAGVTQTPRYLIKTRGQQVTLSCSPISGHRSVSWYQQTPGQGLQFLFEYFSETQRNKGNFPGRFSGRQFSNSRSEMNVSTLELGDSALYLCASSLVGSEQFFGPGTRLTVL.

This clone showed up just once. This chain uses TRBV28 with TRBJ2-3, with TRBD2 matching over 9 bases. Losses at the gene ends were 3 bases for V and 5 bases for J; bases not matched to a gene: 18. Germline V gene sequence: CDR1 MDHEN, CDR2 SYDVKM. The CDR3 has 19 amino acids. In nucleotides, the CDR3 is TGTGCCAGCAGTTTCCGTTGGCGTCCATTAGCGGGAGAGGAAGATACGCAGTATTTT. This gives the protein CASSFRWRPLAGEEDTQYF. Combining the CDR3 with reference TRBV28 and TRBJ2-3 gives the whole variable domain DVKVTQSSRYLVKRTGEKVFLECVQDMDHENMFWYRQDPGLGLRLIYFSYDVKMKEKGDIPEGYSVSREKKERFSLILESASTNQTSMYLCASSFRWRPLAGEEDTQYFGPGTRLTVL.

The rearrangement joins TRBV4-1 to TRBJ2-5; 12 bases agree with TRBD2. The tail of the sequence fits TRBJ2-7 better, so the J call may be wrong. CDR1 is MGHRA, CDR2 YSYEKL, per germline. This CDR3 is built from 15 residues. The CDR3 sequence: CASSQRTSGTDEQYF. CDR3 nucleotide sequence: TGCGCCAGCAGCCAACGGACTAGCGGGACCGACGAGCAGTACTTC.

CDR3 coding DNA: TGTGCCAGTAGTATCCTCCGGGACTCCGGGGAGCTGTTTTTT. Residues: CASSILRDSGELFF. V gene TRBV19 combines with J gene TRBJ2-2, with D possibly TRBD2 on 6 matching bases. Trimming took off 3 bases at V and 6 bases at J, with 11 bases between the two ends. The CDR3 totals 14 residues. Germline V gene data show CDR1 as LNHDA and CDR2 as SQIVND (reference sequence). The entire variable domain, with the rest obtained from reference TRBV19 and TRBJ2-2, is as follows: DGGITQSPKYLFRKEGQNVTLSCEQNLNHDAMYWYRQDPGQGLRLIYYSQIVNDFQKGDIAEGYSVSREKKESFPLTVTSAQKNPTAFYLCASSILRDSGELFFGEGSRLTVL.

V gene TRBV7-9 combines with J gene TRBJ2-4; D unclear. Germline-derived CDR1 and CDR2 are SEHNR and FQNEAQ (reference sequence). The CDR3 totals 16 residues. V gave up 1 base and J gave up 6 bases, with 16 bases separating them. Here the CDR3 reads CASSLDRLLPGNIQYF. The CDR3 DNA is TGTGCCAGCAGCTTAGACCGCCTACTCCCAGGAAACATTCAGTACTTC.

The chain uses TRBV7-9 and TRBJ1-3; 8 bases map to TRBD1. V lost 5 bases to trimming and J lost 3 bases; unmatched junction nucleotides: 12. The CDR3 is 17 amino acids. CDR1 is SEHNR, CDR2 FQNEAQ, per germline (reference sequence). The DNA of the CDR3 is TGTGCCAGCAGCATCCGGACAGGGTCCTTCGGTGGAAACACCATATATTTT. Protein product: CASSIRTGSFGGNTIYF.

The chain uses TRBV27 and TRBJ2-1, with D tentatively TRBD2 (6 bases). Trimming cost V 6 bases and J 5 bases, with 11 bases left between them. CDR3 length equals 13 residues. Germline V CDR1 and CDR2: MNHEY, SMNVEV (reference sequence). DNA for the CDR3: TGTGCCAGCAGGGGACTCGCGGACAATGAGCAGTTCTTC. It specifies CASRGLADNEQFF.

Here the CDR3 DNA reads TGTGCCAGCAGTTTATCGTATGAGCAGTTCTTC. It specifies CASSLSYEQFF. This chain connects TRBV28 to TRBJ2-1; D not resolved. Germline assignment: CDR1 MDHEN and CDR2 SYDVKM. The CDR3 is 11 amino acids. V lost 1 base to trimming and J lost 8 bases, with 3 bases between them.

The V and J genes are TRBV19 and TRBJ2-1, with a possible D match to TRBD1 (6 bases). Germline lookup yields CDR1 LNHDA and CDR2 SQIVND (reference sequence). The V end lost 2 bases, the J end lost 2 bases, and 10 bases lay between the germline ends. The CDR3 sequence is 15 residues long. The DNA for the CDR3 is TGTGCCAGTAGTATAATAGGACAGCCCTACAATGAGCAGTTCTTC. The encoded protein is CASSIIGQPYNEQFF.

The chain links TRBV7-9 to TRBJ2-1, with 13 bases fitting TRBD2. With V trimmed by 3 bases and J by 7 bases, 9 bases remained unmatched. CDR1 SEHNR and CDR2 FQNEAQ come from the germline V gene (reference sequence). CDR3 length: 17 amino acids. CDR3 coding DNA: TGTGCCAGCAGCTTTGTCGGACTAGCGGGAGTTGGAAATGAGCAGTTCTTC. Amino acid sequence: CASSFVGLAGVGNEQFF.

The rearrangement joins TRBV13 to TRBJ2-7, with 7 bases that match TRBD1. The V gene end was trimmed by 4 bases and the J gene end by 1 base; junction bases not matched to a gene: 16. The length of the CDR3 is 18 residues. Per the germline V gene, CDR1 is PRHDT and CDR2 is FYEKMQ (reference sequence). The CDR3 DNA reads as TGTGCCAGCAGCTCAGCCTGGGACAGTATCACGGCATCCTACGAGCAGTACTTC. It translates to CASSSAWDSITASYEQYF.

The chain uses TRBV29-1 and TRBJ1-1, with D unresolved. The CDR3 runs to 13 residues. Germline V gene data show CDR1 as SQVTM and CDR2 as ANQGSEA. The V end was cut by 6 bases, the J end by 3 bases, with 14 bases between. The CDR3 here is CSVDGRRDTEAFF. The CDR3, as DNA: TGCAGCGTGGACGGCAGGAGGGACACTGAAGCTTTCTTT. The full variable domain, in which reference TRBV29-1 and TRBJ1-1 provide the parts outside the CDR3, is SAVISQKPSRDICQRGTSLTIQCQVDSQVTMMFWYRQQPGQSLTLIATANQGSEATYESGFVIDKFPISRPNLTFSTLTVSNMSPEDSSIYLCSVDGRRDTEAFFGQGTRLTVV.

The genes are TRBV29-1 and TRBJ2-1; TRBD1 might be the D (5 bases). CDR3 size: 16 residues. Germline assignment: CDR1 SQVTM and CDR2 ANQGSEA. Trimming pared 3 bases from V and 0 bases from J, leaving 15 bases between. The CDR3 nucleotides read TGCAGCGTTGACGGTTCTGGGGCTGGCTCCTACAATGAGCAGTTCTTC. Protein product: CSVDGSGAGSYNEQFF.

The chain combines TRBV10-3 with TRBJ2-1; possible D gene TRBD2, 6 bases. The V and J ends lost 6 bases and 6 bases respectively, with 9 bases between them. CDR1 is ENHRY and CDR2 is SYGVKD in the germline V gene. The CDR3 consists of 12 residues. The CDR3 region has the DNA TGTGCCATCAGAAGACTAGGCAATGAGCAGTTCTTC. Translating it yields CAIRRLGNEQFF.

The rearrangement uses TRBV7-9 and TRBJ2-2; D gene ambiguous. CDR1 is SEHNR and CDR2 is FQNEAQ in the germline V gene (reference sequence). The CDR3 consists of 15 residues. The V end was cut by 0 bases, the J end by 4 bases, with 9 bases between. This chain's CDR3 is CASSLASRGTGELFF. The DNA for the CDR3 is TGTGCCAGCAGCTTAGCCTCGCGAGGCACCGGGGAGCTGTTTTTT.

In the case of this clone: The germline gene is not matched at one end of the junction; a read error may be the cause. The chain links TRBV5-4 to TRBJ2-7, with 7 bases that match TRBD2. This CDR3 is built from 14 residues. CDR1 SGHNT and CDR2 YYREEE come from the germline V gene (reference sequence). In DNA form, the CDR3 reads TGTGCCAGCAGGTTGGGCGGGAGTCTCGACGAGCAGTACTTC. It specifies CASRLGGSLDEQYF.

J is TRBJ2-5 and V is TRBV6-1; the D gene is possibly TRBD1 (6 bases). Trimming took 2 bases from V and 4 from J, leaving 11 bases between them. In germline, CDR1 is MNHNS, CDR2 SASEGT. The CDR3 sequence is 14 residues long. The CDR3 DNA follows: TGTGCCAGCAGTGAACGCAGGGGTCTAGAGACCCAGTACTTC. Its protein is CASSERRGLETQYF.